This TCR beta chain comes out of a study of blood T cell repertoires in COVID-19. Only in-frame clones appear in the TCRdb table, and some are missing; sequencing was by immunoSEQ multiplex PCR. The repertoire has roughly 270,000 clones, around 84% of them found once; the top ten carry about 5%. The CDR3 is 16 residues long. V gave up 7 bases and J gave up 12 bases, with 28 bases separating them. Germline CDR1 and CDR2: WSHSY and SAAADI. The sequence came from a man aged 35-49 years who had been exposed to COVID-19. The sequenced sample was PBMCs or T cells enriched from blood (not recorded which). J is TRBJ2-1 and V is TRBV10-2; D is perhaps TRBD1 (6 bases). The CDR3: CASTNMGPGAPLGQFF. The CDR3 region has the DNA TGCGCCAGCACCAACATGGGGCCAGGGGCCCCCCTTGGGCAGTTCTTC.